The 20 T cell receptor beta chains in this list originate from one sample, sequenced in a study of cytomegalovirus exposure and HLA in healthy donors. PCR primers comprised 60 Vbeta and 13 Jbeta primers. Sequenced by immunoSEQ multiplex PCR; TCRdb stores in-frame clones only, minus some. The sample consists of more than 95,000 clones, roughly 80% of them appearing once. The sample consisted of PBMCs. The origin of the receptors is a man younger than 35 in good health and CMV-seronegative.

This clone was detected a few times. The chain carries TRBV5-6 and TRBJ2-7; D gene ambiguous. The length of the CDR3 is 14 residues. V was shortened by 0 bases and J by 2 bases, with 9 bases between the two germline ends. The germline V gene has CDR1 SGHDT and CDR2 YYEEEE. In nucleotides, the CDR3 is TGTGCCAGCAGCTTGGGCGCCTTACCCTACGAGCAGTACTTC. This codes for CASSLGALPYEQYF. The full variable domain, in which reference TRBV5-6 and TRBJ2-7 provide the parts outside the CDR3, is DAGVTQSPTHLIKTRGQQVTLRCSPKSGHDTVSWYQQALGQGPQFIFQYYEEEERQRGNFPDRFSGHQFPNYSSELNVNALLLGDSALYLCASSLGALPYEQYFGPGTRLTVT.

This chain's CDR3 is CASSLAVELRVGYTF. CDR3 bases: TGTGCCAGCAGCTTAGCGGTTGAGCTTAGAGTCGGCTACACCTTC. The chain recombines TRBV7-9 with TRBJ1-2; D remains unclear. Trimming stripped 0 bases from V and 8 bases from J, with 16 bases between. CDR1 and CDR2 from the germline V gene are SEHNR and FQNEAQ (reference sequence). The CDR3 has 15 amino acids.

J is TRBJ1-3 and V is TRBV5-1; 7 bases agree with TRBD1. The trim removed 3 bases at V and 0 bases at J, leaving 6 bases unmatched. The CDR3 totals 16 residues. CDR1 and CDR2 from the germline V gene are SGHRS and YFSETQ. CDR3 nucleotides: TGCGCCAGCAGCTCACTAACAGGGGACTCTGGAAACACCATATATTTT. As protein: CASSSLTGDSGNTIYF.

This CDR3 is CASSEGMGLRDEQYF. The CDR3 DNA is TGCGCCAGCAGTGAGGGTATGGGACTGCGGGACGAGCAGTACTTC. The chain uses TRBV10-1 and TRBJ2-7, with TRBD2 as a possible D gene (6 bases). Germline CDR1 and CDR2: WNHNN and SYGVQD (reference sequence). CDR3 length: 15 amino acids. The V end lost 2 bases, the J end lost 5 bases, and 16 bases lay between the germline ends.

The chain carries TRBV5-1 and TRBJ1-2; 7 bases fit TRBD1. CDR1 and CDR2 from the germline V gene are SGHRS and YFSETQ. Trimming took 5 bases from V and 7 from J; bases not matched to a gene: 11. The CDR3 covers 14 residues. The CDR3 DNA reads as TGCGCCAGCAGAGCCCAAACAGGGGATCCTGGCTACACCTTC. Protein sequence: CASRAQTGDPGYTF. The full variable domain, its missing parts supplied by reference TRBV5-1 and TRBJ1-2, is KAGVTQTPRYLIKTRGQQVTLSCSPISGHRSVSWYQQTPGQGLQFLFEYFSETQRNKGNFPGRFSGRQFSNSRSEMNVSTLELGDSALYLCASRAQTGDPGYTFGSGTRLTVV.

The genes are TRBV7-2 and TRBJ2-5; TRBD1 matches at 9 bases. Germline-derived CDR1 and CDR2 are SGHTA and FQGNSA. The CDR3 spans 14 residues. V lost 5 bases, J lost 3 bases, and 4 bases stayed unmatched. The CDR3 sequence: CASSPWTGEETQYF. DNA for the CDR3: TGTGCCAGCAGCCCCTGGACAGGGGAAGAGACCCAGTACTTC.

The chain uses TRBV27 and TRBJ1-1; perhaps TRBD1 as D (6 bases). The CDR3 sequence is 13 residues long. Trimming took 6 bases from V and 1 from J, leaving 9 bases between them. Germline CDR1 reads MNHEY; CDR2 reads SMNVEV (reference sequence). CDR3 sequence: CASRRGQNTEAFF. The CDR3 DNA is TGTGCCAGCAGAAGGGGACAGAACACTGAAGCTTTCTTT.

This CDR3 is CASSEGARKFYGYTF. The DNA for the CDR3 is TGTGCCAGCAGCGAGGGGGCCCGTAAGTTTTATGGCTACACCTTC. The chain links TRBV9 to TRBJ1-2; 7 bases match TRBD1. This CDR3 is 15 amino acids long. In germline, CDR1 is SGDLS, CDR2 YYNGEE. Trimming took 3 bases from V and 5 from J; bases not matched to a gene: 10.

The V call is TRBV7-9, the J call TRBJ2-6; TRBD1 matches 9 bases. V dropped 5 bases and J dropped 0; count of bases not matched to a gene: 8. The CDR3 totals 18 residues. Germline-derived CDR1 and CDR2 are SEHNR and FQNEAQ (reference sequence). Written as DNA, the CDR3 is TGTGCCAGCAGCGAAAGACAGGGGGGTTTCTCTGGGGCCAACGTCCTGACTTTC. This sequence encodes CASSERQGGFSGANVLTF.

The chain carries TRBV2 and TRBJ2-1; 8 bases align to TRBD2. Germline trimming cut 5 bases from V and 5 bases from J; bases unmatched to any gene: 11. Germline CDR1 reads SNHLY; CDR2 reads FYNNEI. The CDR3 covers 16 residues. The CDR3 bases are TGTGCCAGCAGTCCCTGGGGCGGGGGGTCGAACAATGAGCAGTTCTTC. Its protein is CASSPWGGGSNNEQFF. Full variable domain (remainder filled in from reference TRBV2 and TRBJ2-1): EPEVTQTPSHQVTQMGQEVILRCVPISNHLYFYWYRQILGQKVEFLVSFYNNEISEKSEIFDDQFSVERPDGSNFTLKIRSTKLEDSAMYFCASSPWGGGSNNEQFFGPGTRLTVL.

CDR3 sequence (DNA): TGTGCCAGCTCACCTACCGGGACAGGGGGCGTCTACGAGCAGTACTTC. Translating it yields CASSPTGTGGVYEQYF. The chain employs TRBV18 and TRBJ2-7, with 12 nucleotides matching TRBD1. J gave up 3 bases and V 3 bases, and 6 bases lay outside the gene matches. The germline CDR1 and CDR2 sequences are KGHSH and LQKENI. The CDR3 sequence is 16 residues long.

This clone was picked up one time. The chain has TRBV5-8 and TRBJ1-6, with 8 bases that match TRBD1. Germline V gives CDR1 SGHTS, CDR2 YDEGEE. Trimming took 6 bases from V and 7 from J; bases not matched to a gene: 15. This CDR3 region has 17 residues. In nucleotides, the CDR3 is TGTGCCAGCAAACCACAGGGGGACACGACTAGGAATTCACCCCTCCACTTT. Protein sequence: CASKPQGDTTRNSPLHF.

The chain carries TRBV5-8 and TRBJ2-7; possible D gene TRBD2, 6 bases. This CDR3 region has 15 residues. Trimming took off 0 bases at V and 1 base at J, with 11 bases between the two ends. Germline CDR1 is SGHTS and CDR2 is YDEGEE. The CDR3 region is CASSLDTGRSYEQYF. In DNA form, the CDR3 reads TGTGCCAGCAGCTTGGACACCGGGAGATCCTACGAGCAGTACTTC.

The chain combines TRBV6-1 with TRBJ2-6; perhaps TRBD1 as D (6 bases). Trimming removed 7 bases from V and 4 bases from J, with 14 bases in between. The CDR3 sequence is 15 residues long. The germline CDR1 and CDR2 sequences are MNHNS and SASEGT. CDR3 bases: TGTGCCAGCATGACAGGTGCCGAGGGGGCCAACGTCCTGACTTTC. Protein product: CASMTGAEGANVLTF.

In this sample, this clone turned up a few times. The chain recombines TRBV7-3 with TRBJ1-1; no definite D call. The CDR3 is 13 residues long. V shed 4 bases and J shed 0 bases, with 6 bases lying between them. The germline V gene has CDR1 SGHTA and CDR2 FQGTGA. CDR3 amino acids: CASSSQMNTEAFF. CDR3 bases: TGTGCCAGCAGCTCCCAGATGAACACTGAAGCTTTCTTT.

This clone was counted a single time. The CDR3 reads CASTWGTGMFKGGYTF. DNA for the CDR3: TGTGCCAGCACCTGGGGGACAGGGATGTTTAAAGGTGGCTACACCTTC. This chain connects TRBV7-9 to TRBJ1-2; 9 bases match TRBD1. With 7 bases clipped from V and 7 bases from J, the junction kept 16 bases outside the gene matches. The CDR3 totals 16 residues. Germline values: CDR1 SEHNR, CDR2 FQNEAQ (reference sequence).

CDR3 protein: CASSLRAGASGYEQYF. CDR3 sequence (DNA): TGTGCCAGCAGTTTAAGAGCGGGGGCCTCGGGGTACGAGCAGTACTTC. The rearrangement joins TRBV27 to TRBJ2-7, with 8 bases lining up with TRBD2. This CDR3 has 16 residues. The V gene end was trimmed by 2 bases and the J gene end by 4 bases; junction bases not matched to a gene: 10. From germline, CDR1 is MNHEY and CDR2 SMNVEV (reference sequence).

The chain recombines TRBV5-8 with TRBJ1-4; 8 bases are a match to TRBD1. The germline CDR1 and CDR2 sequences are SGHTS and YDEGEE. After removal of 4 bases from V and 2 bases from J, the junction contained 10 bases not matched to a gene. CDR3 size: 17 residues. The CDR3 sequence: CASSPGTGLATNEKLFF. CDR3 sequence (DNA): TGTGCCAGCAGCCCCGGGACAGGCCTTGCGACTAATGAAAAACTGTTTTTT.

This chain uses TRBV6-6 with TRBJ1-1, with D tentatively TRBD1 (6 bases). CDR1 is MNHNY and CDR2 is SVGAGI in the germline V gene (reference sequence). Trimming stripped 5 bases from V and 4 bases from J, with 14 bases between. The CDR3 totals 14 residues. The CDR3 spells CASSLTGIGTEAFF. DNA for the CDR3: TGTGCCAGCAGTCTTACAGGGATAGGCACTGAAGCTTTCTTT.

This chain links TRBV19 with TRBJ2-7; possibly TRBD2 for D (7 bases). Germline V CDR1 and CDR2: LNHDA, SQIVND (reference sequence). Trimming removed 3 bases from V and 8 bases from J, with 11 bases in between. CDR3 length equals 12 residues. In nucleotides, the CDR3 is TGTGCCAGTAGTATTGGGGGGGGCAAGCAGTACTTC. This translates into CASSIGGGKQYF.